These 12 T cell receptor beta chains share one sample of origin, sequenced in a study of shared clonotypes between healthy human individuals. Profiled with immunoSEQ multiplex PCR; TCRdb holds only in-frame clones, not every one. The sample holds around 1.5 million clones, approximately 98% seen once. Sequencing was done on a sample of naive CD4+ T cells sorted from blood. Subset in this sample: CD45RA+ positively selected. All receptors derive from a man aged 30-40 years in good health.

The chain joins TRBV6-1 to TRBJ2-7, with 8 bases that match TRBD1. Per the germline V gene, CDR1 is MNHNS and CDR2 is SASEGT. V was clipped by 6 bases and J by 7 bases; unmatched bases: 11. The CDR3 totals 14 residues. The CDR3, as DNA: TGTGCCAGCAGCATGGGACAGGCCAACGAAGAGCAGTACTTC. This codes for CASSMGQANEEQYF.

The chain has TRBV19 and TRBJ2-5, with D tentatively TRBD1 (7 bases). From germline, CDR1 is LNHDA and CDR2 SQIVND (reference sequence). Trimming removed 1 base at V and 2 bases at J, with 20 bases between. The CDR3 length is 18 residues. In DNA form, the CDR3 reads TGTGCCAGTAGTATAGTCGTGCTCCGCGGGACAGCACAAGAGACCCAGTACTTC. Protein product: CASSIVVLRGTAQETQYF. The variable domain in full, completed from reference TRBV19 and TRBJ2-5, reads DGGITQSPKYLFRKEGQNVTLSCEQNLNHDAMYWYRQDPGQGLRLIYYSQIVNDFQKGDIAEGYSVSREKKESFPLTVTSAQKNPTAFYLCASSIVVLRGTAQETQYFGPGTRLLVL.

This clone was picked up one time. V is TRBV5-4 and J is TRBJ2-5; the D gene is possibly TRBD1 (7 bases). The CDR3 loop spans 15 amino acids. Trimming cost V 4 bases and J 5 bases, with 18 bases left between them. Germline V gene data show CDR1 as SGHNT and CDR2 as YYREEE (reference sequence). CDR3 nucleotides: TGTGCCAGCAGCGCGGGACAGCATGAAGGGGAGACCCAGTACTTC. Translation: CASSAGQHEGETQYF.

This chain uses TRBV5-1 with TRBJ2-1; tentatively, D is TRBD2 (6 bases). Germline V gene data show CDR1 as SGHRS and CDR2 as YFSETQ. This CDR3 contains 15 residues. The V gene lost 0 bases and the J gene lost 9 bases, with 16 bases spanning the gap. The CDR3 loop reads CASSLEGSLALEQFF. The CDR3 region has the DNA TGCGCCAGCAGCTTGGAGGGGTCGCTAGCGCTTGAGCAGTTCTTC. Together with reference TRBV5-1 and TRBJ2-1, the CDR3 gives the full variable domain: KAGVTQTPRYLIKTRGQQVTLSCSPISGHRSVSWYQQTPGQGLQFLFEYFSETQRNKGNFPGRFSGRQFSNSRSEMNVSTLELGDSALYLCASSLEGSLALEQFFGPGTRLTVL.

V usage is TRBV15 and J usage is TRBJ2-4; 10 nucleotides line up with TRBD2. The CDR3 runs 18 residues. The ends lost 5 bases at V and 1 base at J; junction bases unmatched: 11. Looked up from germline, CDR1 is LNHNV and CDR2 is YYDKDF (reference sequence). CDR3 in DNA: TGTGCCACCAGCCCGACGGTAGCGGGGGGAGACGCCAAAAACATTCAGTACTTC. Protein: CATSPTVAGGDAKNIQYF.

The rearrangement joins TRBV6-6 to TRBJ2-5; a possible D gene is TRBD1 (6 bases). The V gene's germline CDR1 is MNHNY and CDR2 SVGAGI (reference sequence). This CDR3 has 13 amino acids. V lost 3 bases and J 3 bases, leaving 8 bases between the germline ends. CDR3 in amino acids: CASSYTGKETQYF. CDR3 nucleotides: TGTGCCAGCAGTTATACAGGGAAAGAGACCCAGTACTTC.

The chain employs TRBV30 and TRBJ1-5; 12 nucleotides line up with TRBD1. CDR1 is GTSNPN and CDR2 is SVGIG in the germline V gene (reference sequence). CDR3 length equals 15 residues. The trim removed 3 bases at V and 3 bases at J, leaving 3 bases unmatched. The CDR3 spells CAWRGQGANNQPQHF. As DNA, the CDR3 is TGTGCCTGGAGGGGACAGGGGGCTAACAATCAGCCCCAGCATTTT.

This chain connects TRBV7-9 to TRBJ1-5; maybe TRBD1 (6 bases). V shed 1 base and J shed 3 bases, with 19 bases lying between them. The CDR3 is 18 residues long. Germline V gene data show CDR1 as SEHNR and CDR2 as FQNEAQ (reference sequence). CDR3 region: CASSLGSRAGVFNQPQHF. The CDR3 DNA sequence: TGTGCCAGCAGCTTAGGTTCGCGCGCAGGGGTCTTCAATCAGCCCCAGCATTTT.

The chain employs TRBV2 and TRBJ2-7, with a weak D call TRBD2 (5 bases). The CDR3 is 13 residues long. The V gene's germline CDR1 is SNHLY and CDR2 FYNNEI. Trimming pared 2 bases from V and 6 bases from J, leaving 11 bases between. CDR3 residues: CASSEFEGSEQYF. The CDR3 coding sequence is TGTGCCAGCAGTGAATTTGAGGGTAGCGAGCAGTACTTC.

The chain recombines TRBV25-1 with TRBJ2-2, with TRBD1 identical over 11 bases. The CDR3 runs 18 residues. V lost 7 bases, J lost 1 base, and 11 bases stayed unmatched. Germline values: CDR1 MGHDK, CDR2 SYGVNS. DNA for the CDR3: TGTGCCAGCAAGAGCTTTGGACAGGGGGCCGTGAACACCGGGGAGCTGTTTTTT. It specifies CASKSFGQGAVNTGELFF.

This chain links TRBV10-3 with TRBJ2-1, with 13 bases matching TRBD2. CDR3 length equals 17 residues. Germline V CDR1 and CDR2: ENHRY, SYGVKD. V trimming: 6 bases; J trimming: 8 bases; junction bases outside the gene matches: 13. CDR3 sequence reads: CAIRDTSGRAVGDEQFF. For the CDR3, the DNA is TGTGCCATCAGGGATACTAGCGGGAGGGCGGTCGGCGATGAGCAGTTCTTC.

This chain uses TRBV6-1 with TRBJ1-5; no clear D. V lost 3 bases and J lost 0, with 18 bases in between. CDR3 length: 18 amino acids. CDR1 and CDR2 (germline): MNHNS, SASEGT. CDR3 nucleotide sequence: TGTGCCAGCAGTGAGGGAGGTCCAAAGTTTTATAGCAATCAGCCCCAGCATTTT. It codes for CASSEGGPKFYSNQPQHF.